Listed here are 9 T cell receptor beta chains from one sample, sequenced in a study of T cells after yellow fever vaccination (dated by TCRdb to between 2018 and 2020). The sample's treatment or condition label, in plain terms: live attenuated yellow fever vaccine strain. The library was made by 5' RACE. Sequencing used an Illumina HiSeq 2500. The public reads were reprocessed in TCRdb via fastp at Q25 and MiXCR, keeping in-frame beta chains. Under each unique CDR3 protein, matching rows form one entry showing the most common genes and DNA. The sample data list 400,000 or so distinct CDR3 sequences, and 11% of these were observed just once. Roughly a sixth of the sample lies in the top ten. The sequenced sample was PBMCs, obtained on the day of the first yellow fever vaccination. The receptors originated from a man aged 18 to 29 who received the YFV17D yellow fever vaccine.

The chain links TRBV5-1 to TRBJ1-5; D is possibly TRBD1 (6 bases). The CDR3 contains 16 residues. With 2 bases removed from V and 6 bases from J, the gap between germline ends came to 18 bases. Per germline, CDR1 SGHRS and CDR2 YFSETQ. In nucleotides, the CDR3 is TGCGCCAGCAGCTTTCTCGGCGGGGCAGGGGTTCAGCCCCAGCATTTT. It codes for CASSFLGGAGVQPQHF.

Only a few counts were recorded for this clonotype. The V gene is TRBV7-8, the J gene TRBJ1-1, with D tentatively TRBD1 (5 bases). Germline CDR1 and CDR2: SGHVS and FQNEAQ. Trimming took off 5 bases at V and 3 bases at J, with 16 bases between the two ends. The CDR3 runs 15 residues. CDR3 in amino acids: CASSPSWQGYTEAFF. The CDR3, as DNA: TGTGCCAGCAGCCCGTCGTGGCAGGGATACACTGAAGCTTTCTTT.

This clonotype was counted only a few times. The J gene is TRBJ2-3, the V gene TRBV9; no clear D. Trimming shortened V by 3 bases and J by 1 base, and 9 bases separated the two germline ends. Germline loops: CDR1 SGDLS, CDR2 YYNGEE. The CDR3 has 14 residues. The CDR3 DNA reads TGTGCCAGCAGCGCTACTTTAGGCACAGATACGCAGTATTTT. Protein: CASSATLGTDTQYF.

Ten or more counts support this clonotype. This chain connects TRBV5-1 to TRBJ2-3; 8 bases agree with TRBD1. With 4 bases clipped from V and 0 bases from J, the junction kept 10 bases outside the gene matches. The CDR3 covers 17 residues. CDR1 and CDR2 (germline): SGHRS, YFSETQ. The CDR3 region has the DNA TGCGCCAGCAGCCGAACCCGACAGGGGCCTAGCACAGATACGCAGTATTTT. As protein: CASSRTRQGPSTDTQYF.

As DNA, the CDR3 is TGCGCCAGCAGCCAGTTTTTTACGAGCGCCTCCTACAATGAGCAGTTCTTC. It encodes CASSQFFTSASYNEQFF. The chain links TRBV4-1 to TRBJ2-1; D is ambiguous. V was shortened by 3 bases and J by 0 bases, with 15 bases between the two germline ends. In germline, CDR1 is MGHRA, CDR2 YSYEKL. The CDR3 has 17 amino acids.

The chain uses TRBV2 and TRBJ1-6; D remains unclear. Deletions cut 6 bases from V and 7 bases from J, with 13 bases between. This CDR3 region has 14 residues. Germline CDR1 SNHLY, CDR2 FYNNEI. Here the CDR3 reads CASSPLAGNSPLHF. In nucleotides, the CDR3 is TGTGCCAGCAGCCCCCTGGCCGGGAATTCACCCCTCCACTTT.

This clonotype was counted a few times. The chain recombines TRBV5-1 with TRBJ1-1; 8 positions agree with TRBD1. Germline-derived CDR1 and CDR2 are SGHRS and YFSETQ. Trimming cost V 4 bases and J 3 bases; bases outside gene matches: 14. The CDR3 loop spans 17 amino acids. In nucleotides, the CDR3 is TGCGCCAGCAGCCCCTGGCAGGGGGCTATGGAGGACACTGAAGCTTTCTTT. Its translation: CASSPWQGAMEDTEAFF.

The rearrangement uses TRBV6-1 and TRBJ1-5; tentatively, D is TRBD1 (5 bases). Germline CDR1 reads MNHNS; CDR2 reads SASEGT. The CDR3 is 14 amino acids. Trimming cost V 6 bases and J 7 bases, with 16 bases left between them. The CDR3 bases are TGTGCCAGCAGGACTGGGGGAGGGAACCAGCCCCAGCATTTT. Its translation is CASRTGGGNQPQHF.

The J gene is TRBJ2-5, the V gene TRBV5-4; maybe TRBD2 (7 bases). The CDR3 consists of 16 residues. With 2 bases removed from V and 3 bases from J, the gap between germline ends came to 17 bases. Germline V gives CDR1 SGHNT, CDR2 YYREEE (reference sequence). The CDR3 bases are TGTGCCAGCAGCTTTGGGGGGGCGAGGGCCGAAGAGACCCAGTACTTC. The encoded protein is CASSFGGARAEETQYF.